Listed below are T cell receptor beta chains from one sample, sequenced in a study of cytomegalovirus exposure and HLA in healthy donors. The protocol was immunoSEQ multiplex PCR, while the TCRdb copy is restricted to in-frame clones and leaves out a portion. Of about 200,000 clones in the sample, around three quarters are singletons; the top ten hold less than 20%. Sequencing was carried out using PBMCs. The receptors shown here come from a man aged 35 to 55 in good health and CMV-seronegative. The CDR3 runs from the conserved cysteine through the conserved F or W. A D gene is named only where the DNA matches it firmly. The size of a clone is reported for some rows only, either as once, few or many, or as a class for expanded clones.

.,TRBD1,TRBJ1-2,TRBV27,TGTGCCAGCAGTTTATTAGGGGGCTACGGCTACACCTTC,CASSLLGGYGYTF
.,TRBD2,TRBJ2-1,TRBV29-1,TGCAGCGTCTTATCCGCCCTAGCGGACTCCTACAATGAGCAGTTCTTC,CSVLSALADSYNEQFF
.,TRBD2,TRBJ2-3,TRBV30,TGTGCCTGGAGACTAGCGGGTTACACAGATACGCAGTATTTT,CAWRLAGYTDTQYF
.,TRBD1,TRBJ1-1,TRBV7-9,TGTGCCAGCAACATTCCCGGGACAGGGGGAGTGAACACTGAAGCTTTCTTT,CASNIPGTGGVNTEAFF
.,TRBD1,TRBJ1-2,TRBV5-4,TGTGCCAGCAGCGCCGGGACAGGTGGAAACTATGGCTACACCTTC,CASSAGTGGNYGYTF
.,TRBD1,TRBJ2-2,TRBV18,TGTGCCAGCTCACCATCGGGACAGGGGAACACCGGGGAGCTGTTTTTT,CASSPSGQGNTGELFF
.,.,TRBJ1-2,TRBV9,TGTGCCAGCAGCGTAGATGGACAGTTCTATGGCTACACCTTC,CASSVDGQFYGYTF
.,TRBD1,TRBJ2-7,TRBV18,TGTGCCAGCTCACCACTCGGGACAGGGGAAGGCGAGCAGTACTTC,CASSPLGTGEGEQYF
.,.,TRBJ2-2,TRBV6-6,TGTGCCAGCAGACACGGAGGGGACGGCACCGGGGAGCTGTTTTTT,CASRHGGDGTGELFF
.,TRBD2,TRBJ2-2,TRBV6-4,TGTGCCAGCAGTGACTCGGGCGGGAGCACCGGGGAGCTGTTTTTT,CASSDSGGSTGELFF
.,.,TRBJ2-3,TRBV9,TGTGCCAGCAGCGTAGCCCCGGCAGGGGCTTCTGGAGATACGCAGTATTTT,CASSVAPAGASGDTQYF
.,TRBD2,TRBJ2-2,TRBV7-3,TGTGCCAGCAGCTTAGCGGGAGCGGCGGAGGAGCTGTTTTTT,CASSLAGAAEELFF
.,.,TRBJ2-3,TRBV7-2,TGTGCCAGCAGCTTCAGGAGGGGCGGAGATACGCAGTATTTT,CASSFRRGGDTQYF
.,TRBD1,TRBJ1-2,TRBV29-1,TGCAGCGCCTCTCAAGGGACAGACTATGGCTACACCTTC,CSASQGTDYGYTF
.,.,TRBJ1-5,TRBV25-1,TGTGCCAGCAGTGACAGTACAGGGAGCAATCAGCCCCAGCATTTT,CASSDSTGSNQPQHF
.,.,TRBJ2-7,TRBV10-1,TGCGCCAGCAGTGAGTCCGGGCGGGGACCCACCTACGAGCAGTACTTC,CASSESGRGPTYEQYF
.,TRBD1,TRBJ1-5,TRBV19,TGTGCCAGTACAGACAGGGGAGAGCAGCCCCAGCATTTT,CASTDRGEQPQHF
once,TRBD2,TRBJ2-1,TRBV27,TGTGCCAGCAGGGGACTAGAGGGGGGTGAGCAGTTCTTC,CASRGLEGGEQFF
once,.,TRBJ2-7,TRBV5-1,TGCGCCAGCAGCTTGGCCTTAGGGGGGGACTACGAGCAGTACTTC,CASSLALGGDYEQYF
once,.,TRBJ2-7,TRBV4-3,TGCGCCAGCAGCCAAGAAGCACAGTCCTCCTACGAGCAGTACTTC,CASSQEAQSSYEQYF
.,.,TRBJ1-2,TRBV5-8,TGTGCCAGCAGCTTGGATCAGGGCCCTGGAGATGGCTACACCTTC,CASSLDQGPGDGYTF
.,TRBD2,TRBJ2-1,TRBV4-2,TGTGCCAGCAGCCAAGGTCGGCTAGCGGGGTACAATGAGCAGTTCTTC,CASSQGRLAGYNEQFF
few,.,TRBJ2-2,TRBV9,TGTGCCAGCAGCCTCGGACAGCCATCTACCGGGGAGCTGTTTTTT,CASSLGQPSTGELFF
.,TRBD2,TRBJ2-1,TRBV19,TGTGCCTCACAGCGGGATGCGCACAATGAGCAGTTCTTC,CASQRDAHNEQFF
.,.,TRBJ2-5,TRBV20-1,TGCAGTGCTAGAGGCGGGGACACCCAGTACTTC,CSARGGDTQYF
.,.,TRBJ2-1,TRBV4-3,TGCGCCAGCAGCCAAGGTGGGGGCCTTCTGAGCTCCTACAATGAGCAGTTCTTC,CASSQGGGLLSSYNEQFF
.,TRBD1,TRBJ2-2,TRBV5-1,TGCGCCAGCAGCGTCGGGACAGCGAACACCGGGGAGCTGTTTTTT,CASSVGTANTGELFF
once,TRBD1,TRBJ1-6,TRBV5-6,TGTGCCAGCAGCTCCCTGGGACAGGGTAATTCACCCCTCCACTTT,CASSSLGQGNSPLHF
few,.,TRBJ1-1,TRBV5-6,TGTGCCAGCAGCTTGGAGGTTACGGGCACTGAAGCTTTCTTT,CASSLEVTGTEAFF
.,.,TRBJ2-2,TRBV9,TGTGCCAGCAGCGTAGGTTACGGCACCGGGGAGCTGTTTTTT,CASSVGYGTGELFF